This TCR beta chain was captured by sequencing in a study of cytomegalovirus exposure and HLA in healthy donors. Primers for the PCR totalled 60 Vbeta and 13 Jbeta. The protocol was immunoSEQ multiplex PCR, while the TCRdb copy is restricted to in-frame clones and leaves out a portion. The data show roughly 100,000 clones, with around 15% seen just once and approximately 0.8% held by the top ten. Study-wide findings and caveats: The study found most TCR sequences rare, yet found some public TCRs in many donors. As confirmed in vitro, a few CMV-associated chains were specific for CMV antigens. Association of 16,951 TCR beta sequences with HLA alleles was found at 0.05 false discovery rate in a later analysis.

This CDR3 is 15 amino acids long. The germline V gene encodes CDR1 PRHDT and CDR2 FYEKMQ (reference sequence). Trimming cost V 5 bases and J 3 bases, with 14 bases left between them. Notes on this clone: What it recognizes is unknown.

The material sequenced was PBMCs. The sequence was obtained from a female donor in good health and CMV-seronegative. This chain uses TRBV13 with TRBJ1-5; D possibly corresponds to TRBD1 (6 bases). CDR3 nucleotides: TGTGCCAGCAGCGCAAATGGACAGCACAATCAGCCCCAGCATTTT. Its protein product is CASSANGQHNQPQHF. The whole variable domain, filled in from reference TRBV13 and TRBJ1-5, reads AAGVIQSPRHLIKEKRETATLKCYPIPRHDTVYWYQQGPGQDPQFLISFYEKMQSDKGSIPDRFSAQQFSDYHSELNMSSLELGDSALYFCASSANGQHNQPQHFGDGTRLSIL.